Sequencing of this TCR beta chain was carried out in a study of blood T cell repertoires in COVID-19. Across the whole study: Acute-phase and convalescent COVID-19 samples originated in the United States, Italy and Spain.

As originally analysed: Amplification of reference gene primers was used by the study to estimate nucleated cell counts. Generated by immunoSEQ multiplex PCR, the TCRdb table keeps only in-frame clones and is missing some. D and trimming were read from the DNA, whereas the V and J calls and clone size are those reported in that table. The sample includes about 180,000 clones, about nine tenths of them seen just once. There are 18 residues in the CDR3. Assignment of participants to cohorts was predicated upon participant-reported clinical history. Donors in Cohort 3 counted as recovered after two negative PCRs, clearance, or symptom resolution.

The sample consisted of PBMCs or T cells enriched from blood (not recorded which). The genes are TRBV21-1 and TRBJ2-3; the listed D gene, TRBD2, was not tested against the DNA. TRBV21-1 is recorded as a pseudogene. This receptor was taken from a woman aged 18-29 years who had recovered from COVID-19. Here the CDR3 reads CASSNRTSGTEGTDTQYF. CDR3 coding DNA: TGTGCCAGCAGCAACCGGACTAGCGGGACGGAGGGAACAGATACGCAGTATTTT.